The T cell receptor beta chain described here comes from a study of cytomegalovirus exposure and HLA in healthy donors. Study results and caveats: Available immune exposure information covered CMV serostatus only. The productive fraction for most TCR beta V segments was about 87% or about 30% in an earlier analysis. The number of N-insertions in an Asian-associated ancestry cluster was reportedly below the approximately 690-donor mean in a later analysis. A link between a missense DCLRE1C variant and TCR beta V- and J-gene trimming emerged from a later analysis.

CDR1 and CDR2 (germline): SQVTM, ANQGSEA. The CDR3 length is 11 residues. V lost 6 bases, J lost 5 bases, and 10 bases lay in between. The study ran its PCR with 60 Vbeta and 13 Jbeta primers. This table comes from immunoSEQ multiplex PCR, and its TCRdb copy is limited to in-frame clones, with some not included. The table has fewer than 200,000 clones, about 72% seen once. In regard to this clone: Its antigen remains unknown.

The receptor was derived from a girl aged 5 to 17 in good health and CMV-seronegative. The J gene is TRBJ1-1, the V gene TRBV29-1; tentatively, D is TRBD1 (5 bases). Sequencing input: PBMCs. Written as DNA, the CDR3 is TGCAGCGTGGGGGGGGGAACTGAAGCTTTCTTT. Translating gives CSVGGGTEAFF.